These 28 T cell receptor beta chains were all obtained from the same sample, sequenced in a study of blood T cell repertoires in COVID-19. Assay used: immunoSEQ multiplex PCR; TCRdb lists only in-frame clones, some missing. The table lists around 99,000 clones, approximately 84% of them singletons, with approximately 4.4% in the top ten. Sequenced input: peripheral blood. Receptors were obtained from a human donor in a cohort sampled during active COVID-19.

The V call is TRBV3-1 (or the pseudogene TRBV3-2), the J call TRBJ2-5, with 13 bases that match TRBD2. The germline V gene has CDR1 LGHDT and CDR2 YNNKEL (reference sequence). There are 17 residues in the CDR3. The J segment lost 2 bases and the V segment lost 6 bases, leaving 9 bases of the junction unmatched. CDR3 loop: CASRSWGTSGKQETQYF. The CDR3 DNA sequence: TGTGCCAGCAGGTCCTGGGGGACTAGCGGGAAACAAGAGACCCAGTACTTC.

CDR3 region: CASSFLTGMGSYEQYV. CDR3 bases: TGTGCCAGCAGCTTCCTGACAGGGATGGGCTCCTACGAGCAGTACGTC. The genes are TRBV5-6 and TRBJ2-7; 7 positions match TRBD1. J gave up 0 bases and V 2 bases, and 8 bases lay outside the gene matches. The germline V gene encodes CDR1 SGHDT and CDR2 YYEEEE. The CDR3 loop spans 16 amino acids.

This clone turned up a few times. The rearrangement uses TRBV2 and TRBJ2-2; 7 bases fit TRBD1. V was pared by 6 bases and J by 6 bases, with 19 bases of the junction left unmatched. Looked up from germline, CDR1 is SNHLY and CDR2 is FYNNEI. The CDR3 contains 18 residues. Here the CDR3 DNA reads TGTGCCAGCAGCGGAAAGGACAGGACGTTTAGTATCGCCGGGGAGCTGTTTTTT. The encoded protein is CASSGKDRTFSIAGELFF.

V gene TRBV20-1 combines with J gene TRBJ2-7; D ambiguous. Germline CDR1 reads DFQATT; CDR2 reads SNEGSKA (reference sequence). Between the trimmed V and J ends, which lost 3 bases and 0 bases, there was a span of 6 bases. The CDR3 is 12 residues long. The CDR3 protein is CSASWSSYEQYF. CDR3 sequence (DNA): TGCAGTGCTAGTTGGAGCTCCTACGAGCAGTACTTC.

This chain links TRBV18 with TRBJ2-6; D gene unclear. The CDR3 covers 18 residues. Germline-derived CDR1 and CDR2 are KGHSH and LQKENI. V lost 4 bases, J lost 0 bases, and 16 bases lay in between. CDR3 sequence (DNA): TGTGCCAGCTCACTGGGCAGACCAGATCTCTCTGGGGCCAACGTCCTGACTTTC. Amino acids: CASSLGRPDLSGANVLTF.

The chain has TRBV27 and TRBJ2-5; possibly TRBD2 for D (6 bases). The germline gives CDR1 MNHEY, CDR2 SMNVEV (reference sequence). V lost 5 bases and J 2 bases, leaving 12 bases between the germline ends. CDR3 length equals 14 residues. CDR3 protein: CASSLRDSQETQYF. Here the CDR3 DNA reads TGTGCCAGCAGTCTTCGGGACTCTCAAGAGACCCAGTACTTC.

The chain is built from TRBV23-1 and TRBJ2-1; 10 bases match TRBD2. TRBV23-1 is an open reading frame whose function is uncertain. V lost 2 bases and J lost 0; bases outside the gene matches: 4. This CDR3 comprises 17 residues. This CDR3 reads CASSQGTSVSSYNEQFF. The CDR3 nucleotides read TGCGCCAGCAGTCAAGGGACTAGCGTGAGCTCCTACAATGAGCAGTTCTTC.

The CDR3 nucleotides are TGTGCCAGTAGTACCCTCCTTAGCGGGAGCGTAGTAGTAGCCGGGGAGCTGTTTTTT. Translation gives CASSTLLSGSVVVAGELFF. J is TRBJ2-2 and V is TRBV19; the match to TRBD2 covers 9 bases. Germline CDR1 is LNHDA and CDR2 is SQIVND (reference sequence). The CDR3 is 19 amino acids. J gave up 6 bases and V 4 bases, and 18 bases lay outside the gene matches.

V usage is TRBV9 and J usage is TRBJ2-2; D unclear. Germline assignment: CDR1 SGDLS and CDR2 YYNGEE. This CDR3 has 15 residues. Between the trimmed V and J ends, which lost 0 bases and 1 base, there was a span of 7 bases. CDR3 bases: TGTGCCAGCAGCGTAGGAAGCTTGAACACCGGGGAGCTGTTTTTT. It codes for CASSVGSLNTGELFF. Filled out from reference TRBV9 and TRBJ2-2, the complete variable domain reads DSGVTQTPKHLITATGQRVTLRCSPRSGDLSVYWYQQSLDQGLQFLIQYYNGEERAKGNILERFSAQQFPDLHSELNLSSLELGDSALYFCASSVGSLNTGELFFGEGSRLTVL.

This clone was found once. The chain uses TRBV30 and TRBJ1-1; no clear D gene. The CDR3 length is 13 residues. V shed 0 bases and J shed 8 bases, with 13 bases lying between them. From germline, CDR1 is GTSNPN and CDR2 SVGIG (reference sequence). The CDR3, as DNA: TGTGCCTGGAGTGTAATGCGGCAGCTCGAAGCTTTCTTT. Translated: CAWSVMRQLEAFF.

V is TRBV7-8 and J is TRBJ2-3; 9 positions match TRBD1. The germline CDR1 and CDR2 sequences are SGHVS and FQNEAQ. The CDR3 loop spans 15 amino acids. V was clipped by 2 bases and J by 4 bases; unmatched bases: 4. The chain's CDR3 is CASSLNRGPSDTQYF. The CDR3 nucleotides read TGTGCCAGCAGCTTAAACAGGGGGCCTTCAGATACGCAGTATTTT. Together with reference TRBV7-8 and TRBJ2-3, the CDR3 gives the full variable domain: GAGVSQSPRYKVAKRGQDVALRCDPISGHVSLFWYQQALGQGPEFLTYFQNEAQLDKSGLPSDRFFAERPEGSVSTLKIQRTQQEDSAVYLCASSLNRGPSDTQYFGPGTRLTVL.

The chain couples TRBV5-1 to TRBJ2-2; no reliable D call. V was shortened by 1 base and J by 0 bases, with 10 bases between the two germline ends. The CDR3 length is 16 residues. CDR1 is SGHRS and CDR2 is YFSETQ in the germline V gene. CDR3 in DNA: TGCGCCAGCAGCTTGCTCCAGGCCACGAACACCGGGGAGCTGTTTTTT. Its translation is CASSLLQATNTGELFF.

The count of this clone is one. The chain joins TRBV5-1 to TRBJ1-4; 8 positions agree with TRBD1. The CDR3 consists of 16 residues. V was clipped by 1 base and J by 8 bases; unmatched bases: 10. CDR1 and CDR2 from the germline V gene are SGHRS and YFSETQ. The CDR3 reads CASSLPPTGEKEKLFF. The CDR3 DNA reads TGCGCCAGCAGCTTGCCCCCGACAGGGGAAAAGGAAAAACTGTTTTTT. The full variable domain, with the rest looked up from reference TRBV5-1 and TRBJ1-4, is KAGVTQTPRYLIKTRGQQVTLSCSPISGHRSVSWYQQTPGQGLQFLFEYFSETQRNKGNFPGRFSGRQFSNSRSEMNVSTLELGDSALYLCASSLPPTGEKEKLFFGSGTQLSVL.

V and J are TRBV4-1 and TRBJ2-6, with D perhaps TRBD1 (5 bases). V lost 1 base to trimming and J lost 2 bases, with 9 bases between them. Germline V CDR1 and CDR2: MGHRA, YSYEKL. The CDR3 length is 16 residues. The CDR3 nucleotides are TGCGCCAGCAGCCAAGCACGGACACCTGGGGCCAACGTCCTGACTTTC. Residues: CASSQARTPGANVLTF.

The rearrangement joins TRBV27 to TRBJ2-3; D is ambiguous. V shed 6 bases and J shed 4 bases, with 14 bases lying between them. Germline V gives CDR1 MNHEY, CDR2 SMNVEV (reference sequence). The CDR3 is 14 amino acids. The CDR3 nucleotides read TGTGCCAGCAGAAGATCTAGGTCGGCAGATACGCAGTATTTT. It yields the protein CASRRSRSADTQYF.

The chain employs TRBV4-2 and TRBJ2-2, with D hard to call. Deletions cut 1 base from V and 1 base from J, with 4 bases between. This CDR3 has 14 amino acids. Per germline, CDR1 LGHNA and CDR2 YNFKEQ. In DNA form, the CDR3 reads TGTGCCAGCAGCCAAGTTAAGAACACCGGGGAGCTGTTTTTT. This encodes CASSQVKNTGELFF.

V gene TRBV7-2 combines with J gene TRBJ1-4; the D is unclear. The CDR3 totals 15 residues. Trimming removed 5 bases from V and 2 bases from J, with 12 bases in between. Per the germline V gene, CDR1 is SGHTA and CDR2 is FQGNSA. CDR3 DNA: TGTGCCAGCAGCCCCCGGCGGGGTACTAATGAAAAACTGTTTTTT. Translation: CASSPRRGTNEKLFF.

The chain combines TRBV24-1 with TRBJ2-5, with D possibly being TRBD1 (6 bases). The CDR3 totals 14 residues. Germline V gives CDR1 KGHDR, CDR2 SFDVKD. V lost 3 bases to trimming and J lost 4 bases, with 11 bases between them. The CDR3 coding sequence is TGTGCCACCAGTGATCCTAACAGGGTAGAGACCCAGTACTTC. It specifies CATSDPNRVETQYF.

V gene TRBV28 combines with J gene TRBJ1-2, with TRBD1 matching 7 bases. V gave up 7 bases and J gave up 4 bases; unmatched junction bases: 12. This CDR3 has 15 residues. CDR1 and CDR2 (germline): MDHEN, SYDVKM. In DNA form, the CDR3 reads TGTGCCAGCACCCAAGGAGGCGAGGGGGCCTATGGCTACACCTTC. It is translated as CASTQGGEGAYGYTF.

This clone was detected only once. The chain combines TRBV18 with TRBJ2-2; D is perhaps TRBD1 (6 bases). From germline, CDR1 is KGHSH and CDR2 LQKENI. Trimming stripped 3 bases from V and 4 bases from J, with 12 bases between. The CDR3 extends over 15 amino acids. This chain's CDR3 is CASSPGTPFTGELFF. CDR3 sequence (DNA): TGTGCCAGCTCACCCGGGACACCTTTCACCGGGGAGCTGTTTTTT.

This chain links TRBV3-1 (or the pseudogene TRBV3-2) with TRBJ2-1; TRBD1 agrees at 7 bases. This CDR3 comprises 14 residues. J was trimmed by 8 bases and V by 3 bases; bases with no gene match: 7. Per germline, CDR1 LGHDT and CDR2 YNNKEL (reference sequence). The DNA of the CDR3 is TGTGCCAGCAGCCATCGCCCGCAGGGGGATGAGCAGTTCTTC. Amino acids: CASSHRPQGDEQFF.

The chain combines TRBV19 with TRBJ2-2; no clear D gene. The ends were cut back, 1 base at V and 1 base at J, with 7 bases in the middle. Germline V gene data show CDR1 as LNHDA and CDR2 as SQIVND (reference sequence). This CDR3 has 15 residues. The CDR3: CASSIATLNTGELFF. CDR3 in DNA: TGTGCCAGTAGTATAGCCACTTTGAACACCGGGGAGCTGTTTTTT.

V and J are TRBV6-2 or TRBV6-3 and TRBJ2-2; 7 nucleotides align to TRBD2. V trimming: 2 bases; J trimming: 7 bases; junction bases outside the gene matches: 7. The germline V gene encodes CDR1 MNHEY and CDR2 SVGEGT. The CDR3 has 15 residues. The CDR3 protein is CASSYGGSDIGELFF. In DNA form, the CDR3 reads TGTGCCAGCAGTTACGGCGGGAGTGATATCGGGGAGCTGTTTTTT.

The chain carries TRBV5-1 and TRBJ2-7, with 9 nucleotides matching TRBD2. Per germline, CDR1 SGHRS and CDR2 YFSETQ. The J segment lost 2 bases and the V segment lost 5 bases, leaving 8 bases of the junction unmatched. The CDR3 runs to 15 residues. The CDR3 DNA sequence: TGCGCCAGCAGAACCGGGACTAGCTATACCTACGAGCAGTACTTC. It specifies CASRTGTSYTYEQYF.

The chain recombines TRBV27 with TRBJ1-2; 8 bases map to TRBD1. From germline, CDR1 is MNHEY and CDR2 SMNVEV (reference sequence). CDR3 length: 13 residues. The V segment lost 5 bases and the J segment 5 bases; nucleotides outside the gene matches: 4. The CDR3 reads CASSPTGGYGYTF. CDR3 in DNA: TGTGCCAGCAGTCCTACAGGGGGGTATGGCTACACCTTC.

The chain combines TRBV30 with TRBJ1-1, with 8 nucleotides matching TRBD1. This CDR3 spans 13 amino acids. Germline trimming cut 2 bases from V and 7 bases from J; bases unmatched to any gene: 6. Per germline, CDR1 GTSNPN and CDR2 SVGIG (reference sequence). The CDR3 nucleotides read TGTGCCTGGAGTCTCCAGGGGGCGGGTGAAGCTTTCTTT. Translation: CAWSLQGAGEAFF.

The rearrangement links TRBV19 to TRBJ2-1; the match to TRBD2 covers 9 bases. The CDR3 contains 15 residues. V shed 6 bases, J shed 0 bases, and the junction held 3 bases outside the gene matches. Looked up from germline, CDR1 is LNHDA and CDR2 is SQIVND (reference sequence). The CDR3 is CASRTTSGSYNEQFF. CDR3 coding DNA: TGTGCCAGTAGAACGACTAGCGGCTCCTACAATGAGCAGTTCTTC.

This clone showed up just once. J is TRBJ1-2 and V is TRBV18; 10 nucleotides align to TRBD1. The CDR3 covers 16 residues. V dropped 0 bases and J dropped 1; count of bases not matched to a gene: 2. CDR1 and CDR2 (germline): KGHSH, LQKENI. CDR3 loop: CASSPPGTGVNYGYTF. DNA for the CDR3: TGTGCCAGCTCACCACCCGGGACAGGGGTTAACTATGGCTACACCTTC. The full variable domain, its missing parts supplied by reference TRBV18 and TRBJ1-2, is NAGVMQNPRHLVRRRGQEARLRCSPMKGHSHVYWYRQLPEEGLKFMVYLQKENIIDESGMPKERFSAEFPKEGPSILRIQQVVRGDSAAYFCASSPPGTGVNYGYTFGSGTRLTVV.